A single sample is the source of the 16 T cell receptor beta chains below, sequenced in a study of blood T cells in healthy people across ages. The second PCR ran about 6 to 11 cycles with a sample-barcoded 5' primer and J-beta primers. TCRdb called the 5' RACE reads again in MiXCR, with one record for every CDR3 protein. The data contain 800,000 to 1,300,000 distinct CDR3 sequences, about 23% of them singletons. A further study also used this sample, focusing on T cells of mothers and their children.

The sequenced sample consisted of blood. These receptor sequences come from a girl aged 2 to 10 in good health.

The chain joins TRBV5-1 to TRBJ1-6; the D gene is possibly TRBD1 (5 bases). Trimming stripped 0 bases from V and 5 bases from J, with 18 bases between. In germline, CDR1 is SGHRS, CDR2 YFSETQ. The CDR3 has 18 residues. The CDR3, as DNA: TGCGCCAGCAGCTTGGGGCCCAGGGCAATTCTCAATAATTCACCCCTCCACTTT. Translated: CASSLGPRAILNNSPLHF.

This clonotype was recorded a few times. The chain carries TRBV11-1 and TRBJ1-1; TRBD1 is a possible D gene (5 bases). V lost 0 bases and J lost 0, with 8 bases in between. The germline V gene encodes CDR1 SGHAT and CDR2 FQDESV (reference sequence). The CDR3 loop spans 15 amino acids. The CDR3 region is CASSLAAGLNTEAFF. In DNA, the CDR3 is TGTGCCAGCAGCTTAGCGGCAGGGCTGAACACTGAAGCTTTCTTT.

This clonotype was counted a few times. The chain combines TRBV29-1 with TRBJ2-3; D might be TRBD2 (5 bases). The CDR3 is made up of 13 amino acids. V gave up 3 bases and J gave up 6 bases, with 13 bases separating them. Germline V CDR1 and CDR2: SQVTM, ANQGSEA. CDR3 sequence reads: CSVEEVSTDTQYF. CDR3 in DNA: TGCAGCGTTGAGGAGGTATCGACCGATACGCAGTATTTT.

This clonotype was seen at least ten times. This sequence joins TRBV29-1 and TRBJ2-7, with no clear D. Germline V gene data show CDR1 as SQVTM and CDR2 as ANQGSEA. This CDR3 region has 14 residues. V lost 4 bases, J lost 1 base, and 14 bases lay in between. The CDR3, as DNA: TGCAGCGTTGTTCCTCGAGTGGGGTCCTACGAGCAGTACTTC. Protein: CSVVPRVGSYEQYF.

This sequence joins TRBV5-4 and TRBJ1-6; D gene unclear. The length of the CDR3 is 15 residues. Germline assignment: CDR1 SGHNT and CDR2 YYREEE (reference sequence). The V end lost 1 base, the J end lost 3 bases, and 8 bases lay between the germline ends. The CDR3 here is CASSLSLNYNSPLHF. The CDR3, as DNA: TGTGCCAGCAGCTTGTCCCTGAACTATAATTCACCCCTCCACTTT.

This clonotype was detected a few times. V usage is TRBV7-3 and J usage is TRBJ2-1, with 7 positions matching TRBD2. Germline V lookup: CDR1 SGHTA, CDR2 FQGTGA. The CDR3 is made up of 15 amino acids. After removal of 5 bases from V and 1 base from J, the junction contained 5 bases not matched to a gene. CDR3 in amino acids: CASSRREGSYNEQFF. Here the CDR3 DNA reads TGTGCCAGCAGCCGCAGGGAGGGGTCCTACAATGAGCAGTTCTTC.

The chain has TRBV12-3 or TRBV12-4 and TRBJ1-3; a weak D match, TRBD1 (5 bases). V lost 6 bases, J lost 8 bases, and 20 bases lay in between. This CDR3 is built from 15 residues. The CDR3 loop reads CASRPLWDAGDTIYF. In nucleotides, the CDR3 is TGTGCCAGCAGGCCCTTATGGGACGCGGGGGACACCATATATTTT.

This clonotype was seen more than once but under ten times. The chain employs TRBV20-1 and TRBJ2-5; a possible D gene is TRBD2 (5 bases). The CDR3 consists of 14 residues. Germline V gene data show CDR1 as DFQATT and CDR2 as SNEGSKA (reference sequence). Trimming took 0 bases from V and 7 from J, leaving 15 bases between them. As DNA, the CDR3 is TGCAGTGCTAGAGATGAGGGCTTAGGACGGACCCAGTACTTC. This encodes CSARDEGLGRTQYF.

The V call is TRBV4-1, the J call TRBJ2-3, with D possibly being TRBD2 (6 bases). This CDR3 contains 14 residues. CDR1 is MGHRA, CDR2 YSYEKL, per germline. Trimming shortened V by 3 bases and J by 6 bases, and 13 bases separated the two germline ends. The CDR3 here is CASSQGTRGDTQYF. The DNA for the CDR3 is TGCGCCAGCAGCCAGGGTACCCGGGGGGATACGCAGTATTTT.

The table lists this clonotype with a few counts. The chain combines TRBV10-3 with TRBJ2-5; D not certain. The J call is doubtful: the DNA matches TRBJ2-1 better. Germline CDR1 and CDR2: ENHRY and SYGVKD. The CDR3 runs 14 residues. Here the CDR3 DNA reads TGTGCCATCAGTGAGTCGGGCAGTTATTATGAGCAGTTCTTC. This encodes CAISESGSYYEQFF.

The chain joins TRBV5-6 to TRBJ2-5, with D possibly TRBD1 on 6 matching bases. The J call may be incorrect, as the DNA end agrees better with TRBJ2-1. CDR1 and CDR2 (germline): SGHDT, YYEEEE. This CDR3 contains 12 residues. CDR3 DNA: TGTGCCCTCAGCTTTGGGGGCGGAGAGCAGTTCTTC. Its translation is CALSFGGGEQFF.

The genes are TRBV4-1 and TRBJ2-3; D might be TRBD2 (5 bases). V dropped 2 bases and J dropped 4 bases, with 16 bases sitting between them. This CDR3 comprises 16 residues. Germline CDR1 and CDR2: MGHRA and YSYEKL. The CDR3 DNA is TGCGCCAGCAGCCAAAAACCAGGTCTCGGGGCAGATACGCAGTATTTT. Translation gives CASSQKPGLGADTQYF.

The chain combines TRBV12-3 or TRBV12-4 with TRBJ2-7; possible D gene TRBD2, 6 bases. The V end lost 6 bases, the J end lost 2 bases, and 17 bases lay between the germline ends. The CDR3 totals 15 residues. The CDR3 DNA is TGTGCCAGCAGCCTCATTGGAGGGGCAACCTACGAGCAGTACTTC. Amino acids: CASSLIGGATYEQYF.

The chain combines TRBV7-9 with TRBJ2-7; D is perhaps TRBD2 (5 bases). The V end was cut by 5 bases, the J end by 5 bases, with 10 bases between. The CDR3 has 12 residues. The germline V gene encodes CDR1 SEHNR and CDR2 FQNEAQ (reference sequence). CDR3 sequence (DNA): TGTGCCAGCAGCCCCTTTAGCGACGAGCAGTACTTC. Amino acid sequence: CASSPFSDEQYF.

The chain recombines TRBV11-2 with TRBJ2-1; TRBD1 or TRBD2 may be the D gene (5 bases each). There are 14 residues in the CDR3. Between the trimmed V and J ends, which lost 11 bases and 4 bases, there was a span of 18 bases. In germline, CDR1 is SGHAT, CDR2 FQNNGV. The CDR3 region has the DNA TGTGCCGTTGCCGGGACCCGGGGTTACAATGAGCAGTTCTTC. Encoded protein: CAVAGTRGYNEQFF. The variable domain in full, completed from reference TRBV11-2 and TRBJ2-1, reads EAGVAQSPRYKIIEKRQSVAFWCNPISGHATLYWYQQILGQGPKLLIQFQNNGVVDDSQLPKDRFSAERLKGVDSTLKIQPAKLEDSAVYLCAVAGTRGYNEQFFGPGTRLTVL.

There are a few counts of this clonotype. V is TRBV6-2 or TRBV6-3 and J is TRBJ2-7; D is uncertain. The CDR3 covers 12 residues. Germline V gene sequence: CDR1 MNHEY, CDR2 SVGEGT. Trimming shortened V by 5 bases and J by 0 bases, and 5 bases separated the two germline ends. The CDR3: CASSRFSYEQYF. CDR3 DNA sequence: TGTGCCAGCAGTCGATTCTCCTACGAGCAGTACTTC.